What follows are 24 T cell receptor beta chains derived from one specimen sequenced in a study of cytomegalovirus exposure and HLA in healthy donors. The PCR used 60 Vbeta and 13 Jbeta primers. Profiled with immunoSEQ multiplex PCR; TCRdb holds only in-frame clones, not every one. The sample includes 100,000 to 150,000 clones, around 82% seen only once; the top ten take about 3.9%. The sample was PBMCs. These receptors all stem from a woman between 40 and 55 years old in good health and CMV-seropositive.

A single count supports this clone. The chain uses TRBV7-9 and TRBJ1-2; maybe TRBD1 (6 bases). V was trimmed by 5 bases and J by 3 bases, leaving 13 bases between them. Germline V gene lookup returns CDR1 SEHNR and CDR2 FQNEAQ (reference sequence). The CDR3 is 14 amino acids. CDR3 nucleotide sequence: TGTGCCAGCAGCATAAACAGGGATGACTATGGCTACACCTTC. Protein: CASSINRDDYGYTF.

The chain employs TRBV11-2 and TRBJ2-7, with a tentative D call TRBD1 (6 bases). CDR3 length: 14 amino acids. Trimming removed 4 bases at V and 3 bases at J, with 13 bases between. The germline CDR1 and CDR2 sequences are SGHAT and FQNNGV. CDR3 amino acids: CASSSGTRYYEQYF. The CDR3 nucleotides read TGTGCCAGCAGCTCCGGGACAAGATACTACGAGCAGTACTTC.

The chain is built from TRBV19 and TRBJ2-6; D not certain. Germline loops: CDR1 LNHDA, CDR2 SQIVND (reference sequence). V gave up 5 bases and J gave up 1 base, with 3 bases separating them. The CDR3 is 13 amino acids. The CDR3 DNA sequence: TGTGCCAGTAGTCGGTCTGGGGCCAACGTCCTGACTTTC. It translates to CASSRSGANVLTF.

V gene TRBV7-9 combines with J gene TRBJ1-4; the match to TRBD1 covers 9 bases. Germline V lookup: CDR1 SEHNR, CDR2 FQNEAQ (reference sequence). With V trimmed by 9 bases and J by 6 bases, 17 bases remained unmatched. The CDR3 covers 17 residues. CDR3 in DNA: TGTGCCAGTGCGGCGGGACAGGGTGTCTTAGCGGATGAAAAACTGTTTTTT. Translated: CASAAGQGVLADEKLFF.

CDR3 DNA: TGTGCCAGCAGCTTGTTTTCCGGGACAGGGGTTTACGAGCAGTACTTC. Amino acid sequence: CASSLFSGTGVYEQYF. The chain joins TRBV5-5 to TRBJ2-7, with TRBD1 matching over 10 bases. In germline, CDR1 is SGHKS, CDR2 YYEKEE (reference sequence). J lost 4 bases, V lost 1 base, and 8 bases had no gene match. This CDR3 is built from 16 residues.

This clone was seen just once. This chain uses TRBV7-2 with TRBJ1-2; D possibly corresponds to TRBD1 (6 bases). The V end lost 4 bases, the J end lost 7 bases, and 13 bases lay between the germline ends. Germline CDR1 SGHTA, CDR2 FQGNSA. This CDR3 comprises 13 residues. The CDR3 loop is CASSWGGAGGYTF. In DNA, the CDR3 is TGTGCCAGCAGCTGGGGGGGGGCCGGTGGCTACACCTTC. Filled out from reference TRBV7-2 and TRBJ1-2, the complete variable domain reads GAGVSQSPSNKVTEKGKDVELRCDPISGHTALYWYRQSLGQGLEFLIYFQGNSAPDKSGLPSDRFSAERTGGSVSTLTIQRTQQEDSAVYLCASSWGGAGGYTFGSGTRLTVV.

J is TRBJ1-3 and V is TRBV7-9; TRBD1 aligns across 7 bases. This CDR3 has 16 residues. Germline loops: CDR1 SEHNR, CDR2 FQNEAQ (reference sequence). Trimming took 5 bases from V and 0 from J; bases not matched to a gene: 7. The CDR3: CASSRGQFFSGNTIYF. CDR3 nucleotide sequence: TGTGCCAGCAGCCGGGGACAGTTTTTCTCTGGAAACACCATATATTTT.

The V and J genes are TRBV15 and TRBJ2-1; TRBD2 matches at 9 bases. With V trimmed by 2 bases and J by 6 bases, 2 bases remained unmatched. The CDR3 covers 14 residues. Germline assignment: CDR1 LNHNV and CDR2 YYDKDF (reference sequence). CDR3 in DNA: TGTGCCACCAGCAGACTAGCGGGATTCAATGAGCAGTTCTTC. Translation: CATSRLAGFNEQFF.

The table lists this clone with a count of one. V gene TRBV28 combines with J gene TRBJ2-3, with D possibly matching TRBD2 (6 bases). V was clipped by 3 bases and J by 1 base, with 11 bases between them. The CDR3 contains 15 residues. CDR1 and CDR2 from the germline V gene are MDHEN and SYDVKM. The CDR3: CASSFGASGTDTQYF. For the CDR3, the DNA is TGTGCCAGCAGTTTTGGGGCTAGCGGCACAGATACGCAGTATTTT.

CDR3 bases: TGCGCCAGCAGCCAACTAGGACAGGGCCAAAACATTCAGTACTTC. This translates into CASSQLGQGQNIQYF. This chain joins TRBV5-1 and TRBJ2-4; 8 nucleotides align to TRBD1. The V segment lost 4 bases and the J segment 5 bases; nucleotides outside the gene matches: 8. Germline CDR1 and CDR2: SGHRS and YFSETQ. The CDR3 runs 15 residues. Variable domain in full (rest from reference TRBV5-1 and TRBJ2-4): KAGVTQTPRYLIKTRGQQVTLSCSPISGHRSVSWYQQTPGQGLQFLFEYFSETQRNKGNFPGRFSGRQFSNSRSEMNVSTLELGDSALYLCASSQLGQGQNIQYFGAGTRLSVL.

The chain has TRBV28 and TRBJ2-7; unclear D gene. Trimming pared 3 bases from V and 5 bases from J, leaving 5 bases between. The CDR3 has 11 residues. Germline CDR1 MDHEN, CDR2 SYDVKM. CDR3 sequence: CASSFEDEQYF. The CDR3 DNA follows: TGTGCCAGCAGTTTCGAGGACGAGCAGTACTTC.

V and J are TRBV27 and TRBJ2-3; 7 nucleotides match TRBD2. The CDR3 extends over 14 amino acids. V lost 8 bases, J lost 6 bases, and 11 bases stayed unmatched. The germline V gene encodes CDR1 MNHEY and CDR2 SMNVEV (reference sequence). As DNA, the CDR3 is TGTGCCAGCCTCCCGGGACTACCGCCGGATACGCAGTATTTT. The encoded protein is CASLPGLPPDTQYF.

The chain links TRBV4-1 to TRBJ2-7, with 7 bases fitting TRBD1. Germline V lookup: CDR1 MGHRA, CDR2 YSYEKL. CDR3 length: 14 amino acids. Unmatched junction bases numbered 10, after V lost 4 bases and J lost 7 bases. The DNA of the CDR3 is TGCGCCAGCAGCCCGACAGGGTGGGGCCCAGAGCAGTACTTC. This encodes CASSPTGWGPEQYF.

The gene calls are TRBV18 and TRBJ2-2; D perhaps matches TRBD1 (7 bases). V shed 3 bases and J shed 6 bases, with 11 bases lying between them. CDR1 is KGHSH and CDR2 is LQKENI in the germline V gene. The CDR3 consists of 14 residues. CDR3 nucleotides: TGTGCCAGCTCACCGGGGGGACAGTCCGGGGAGCTGTTTTTT. Translating gives CASSPGGQSGELFF.

The chain links TRBV30 to TRBJ1-5, with D maybe TRBD1 (6 bases). CDR3 length: 12 amino acids. In germline, CDR1 is GTSNPN, CDR2 SVGIG (reference sequence). Trimming left V 3 bases short and J 9 bases short, with 12 bases between. CDR3 sequence reads: CAWSEGEGPQHF. CDR3 in DNA: TGTGCCTGGAGCGAGGGGGAAGGGCCCCAGCATTTT.

The rearrangement joins TRBV5-5 to TRBJ1-1; D is unclear. CDR1 and CDR2 from the germline V gene are SGHKS and YYEKEE (reference sequence). V was clipped by 0 bases and J by 1 base, with 4 bases between them. CDR3 length equals 13 residues. The CDR3: CASSLGRNTEAFF. The CDR3 coding sequence is TGTGCCAGCAGCTTGGGTAGGAACACTGAAGCTTTCTTT.

The CDR3 nucleotides read TGTGCCAGCAGGCCGGGGACTAGTAACACAGATACGCAGTATTTT. Its protein is CASRPGTSNTDTQYF. This chain connects TRBV6-6 to TRBJ2-3, with 8 positions matching TRBD2. The CDR3 is 15 residues long. The germline gives CDR1 MNHNY, CDR2 SVGAGI (reference sequence). V lost 6 bases, J lost 2 bases, and 7 bases stayed unmatched.

This clone showed up just a few times. J is TRBJ2-3 and V is TRBV5-1, with D hard to call. The CDR3 extends over 15 amino acids. Germline CDR1 SGHRS, CDR2 YFSETQ. V was pared by 0 bases and J by 6 bases, with 14 bases between. CDR3 sequence: CASSLGSPGFDTQYF. In DNA form, the CDR3 reads TGCGCCAGCAGCTTGGGGTCCCCGGGTTTTGATACGCAGTATTTT.

The chain's CDR3 is CASSDRGTDTQYF. In DNA, the CDR3 is TGTGCCAGCAGTGACAGGGGAACAGATACGCAGTATTTT. The V and J genes are TRBV6-1 and TRBJ2-3; D is possibly TRBD1 (6 bases). Germline CDR1 reads MNHNS; CDR2 reads SASEGT. This CDR3 is 13 amino acids long. V dropped 3 bases and J dropped 3 bases, with 7 bases sitting between them.

This chain joins TRBV9 and TRBJ2-3, with 12 bases identical to TRBD2. The CDR3 is 15 amino acids. Germline trimming cut 3 bases from V and 5 bases from J; bases unmatched to any gene: 4. CDR1 and CDR2 from the germline V gene are SGDLS and YYNGEE. The DNA for the CDR3 is TGTGCCAGCAGCGAAATGGGACTAGCGGGAGATACGCAGTATTTT. The encoded protein is CASSEMGLAGDTQYF.

This clone was seen only once. J is TRBJ1-2 and V is TRBV27; 9 bases agree with TRBD1. The CDR3 loop spans 13 amino acids. Germline loops: CDR1 MNHEY, CDR2 SMNVEV (reference sequence). Trimming removed 5 bases from V and 8 bases from J; junction bases left unmatched: 6. CDR3 bases: TGTGCCAGCAGTGTTACAGGGGGCGGGGGCTACACCTTC. Its protein is CASSVTGGGGYTF.

Of note for this clone: The junction and the germline gene differ at one end; a read error may be behind it. This chain uses TRBV19 with TRBJ1-1; TRBD1 might be the D (5 bases). The CDR3 runs to 14 residues. CDR1 LNHDA and CDR2 SQIVND come from the germline V gene (reference sequence). DNA of the CDR3: TGTGCCAGTAGTGGGGCGGACCATGCCACTGAAGCTTCCTTT. It encodes CASSGADHATEASF.

Comments on this clone: The junction and the germline gene differ at one end; a read error may be behind it. The chain is built from TRBV7-9 and TRBJ2-7, with D perhaps TRBD2 (6 bases). This CDR3 has 15 amino acids. Germline assignment: CDR1 SEHNR and CDR2 FQNEAQ (reference sequence). CDR3 sequence: CSSSFGGSPPREQYF. In DNA, the CDR3 is TGTTCCAGCAGCTTCGGGGGTTCTCCCCCTCGCGAGCAGTACTTC.

V usage is TRBV20-1 and J usage is TRBJ2-1; no reliable D call. This CDR3 is 11 amino acids long. Trimming left V 3 bases short and J 8 bases short, with 8 bases between. The germline CDR1 and CDR2 sequences are DFQATT and SNEGSKA (reference sequence). CDR3 bases: TGCAGTGCTAGTTCGTACTATGAGCAGTTCTTC. Protein sequence: CSASSYYEQFF.